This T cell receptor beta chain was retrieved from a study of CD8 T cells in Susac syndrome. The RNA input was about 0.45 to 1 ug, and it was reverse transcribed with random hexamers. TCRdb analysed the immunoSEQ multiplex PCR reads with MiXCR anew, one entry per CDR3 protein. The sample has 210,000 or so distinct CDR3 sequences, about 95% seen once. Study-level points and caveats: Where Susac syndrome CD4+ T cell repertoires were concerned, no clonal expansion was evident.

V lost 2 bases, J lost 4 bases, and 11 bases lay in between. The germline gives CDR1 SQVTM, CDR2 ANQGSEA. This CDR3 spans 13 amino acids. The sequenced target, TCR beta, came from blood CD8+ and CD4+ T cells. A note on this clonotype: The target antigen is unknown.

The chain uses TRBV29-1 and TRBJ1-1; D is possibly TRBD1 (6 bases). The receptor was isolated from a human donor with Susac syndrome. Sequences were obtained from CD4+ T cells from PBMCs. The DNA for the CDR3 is TGCAGCGTTGAAAAGGGGGGTGGCACTGAAGCTTTCTTT. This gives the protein CSVEKGGGTEAFF.